These 23 T cell receptor beta chains share one sample of origin, sequenced in a study of shared clonotypes between healthy human individuals. Data came from immunoSEQ multiplex PCR; TCRdb stores just in-frame clones and leaves some out. The profile shows 2,100,000 or so clones, approximately 94% of them singletons. Sequencing was done on a sample of naive CD4+ T cells sorted from blood. Subset indicated: CD45RA+ positively selected. These receptors were obtained from a man between 18 and 29 years old in good health.

The rearrangement uses TRBV11-3 and TRBJ2-1; D gene uncertain. Looked up from germline, CDR1 is SGHNT and CDR2 is YENEEA. CDR3 length: 12 amino acids. V dropped 5 bases and J dropped 10 bases, with 12 bases sitting between them. The CDR3 sequence is CASSPGRKEQFF. CDR3 bases: TGTGCCAGCAGCCCCGGACGGAAGGAGCAGTTCTTC.

Here the CDR3 DNA reads TGTGCCATCAGTGAGTCGTTCAACACTGAAGCTTTCTTT. Translated, it gives CAISESFNTEAFF. This chain connects TRBV10-3 to TRBJ1-1; D is uncertain. The CDR3 spans 13 residues. Between the trimmed V and J ends, which lost 0 bases and 2 bases, there was a span of 4 bases. Germline CDR1 reads ENHRY; CDR2 reads SYGVKD.

The chain combines TRBV6-1 with TRBJ1-2; tentatively, D is TRBD1 (5 bases). With 2 bases removed from V and 2 bases from J, the gap between germline ends came to 12 bases. The CDR3 has 15 residues. CDR1 is MNHNS and CDR2 is SASEGT in the germline V gene. CDR3 sequence reads: CASSELGRVNYGYTF. CDR3 in DNA: TGTGCCAGCAGTGAATTGGGCAGGGTAAACTATGGCTACACCTTC.

This chain uses TRBV28 with TRBJ1-3; D gene ambiguous. Trimming stripped 5 bases from V and 7 bases from J, with 15 bases between. The V gene's germline CDR1 is MDHEN and CDR2 SYDVKM. The CDR3 extends over 14 amino acids. The CDR3 region has the DNA TGTGCCAGCAGTCGGGAGGAAATTGTTAACACCATATATTTT. Encoded protein: CASSREEIVNTIYF.

The J gene is TRBJ2-7, the V gene TRBV28, with 10 bases fitting TRBD1. In germline, CDR1 is MDHEN, CDR2 SYDVKM. V shed 4 bases and J 7 bases; nucleotides not matched to a gene: 4. The CDR3 runs 13 residues. DNA of the CDR3: TGTGCCAGCAGTTCCGGACAGGGGGTTGAGCAGTACTTC. Its protein product is CASSSGQGVEQYF.

The chain links TRBV11-2 to TRBJ2-1; D not resolved. Germline V gene sequence: CDR1 SGHAT, CDR2 FQNNGV. With 3 bases removed from V and 8 bases from J, the gap between germline ends came to 8 bases. The CDR3 covers 12 residues. This chain's CDR3 is CASSFGYDEQFF. In DNA form, the CDR3 reads TGTGCCAGCAGCTTTGGTTACGATGAGCAGTTCTTC.

The gene calls are TRBV5-6 and TRBJ2-2; tentative D call: TRBD2 (5 bases). The CDR3 is 14 amino acids. CDR1 is SGHDT, CDR2 YYEEEE, per germline. Trimming shortened V by 0 bases and J by 5 bases, and 8 bases separated the two germline ends. The CDR3 DNA sequence: TGTGCCAGCAGCTTGGTCCGAGGGACCGGGGAGCTGTTTTTT. Translation gives CASSLVRGTGELFF.

The chain employs TRBV6-6 and TRBJ1-4; TRBD1 agrees at 10 bases. This CDR3 has 15 residues. With 0 bases clipped from V and 6 bases from J, the junction kept 1 base outside the gene matches. In germline, CDR1 is MNHNY, CDR2 SVGAGI (reference sequence). The CDR3 here is CASSYSGTGDEKLFF. The CDR3, as DNA: TGTGCCAGCAGTTACTCCGGGACAGGGGATGAAAAACTGTTTTTT.

V usage is TRBV18 and J usage is TRBJ1-6; a possible D gene is TRBD1 (5 bases). The germline V and J ends were trimmed by 6 bases and 2 bases, with 8 bases remaining between them. CDR3 length: 14 residues. Germline V gene sequence: CDR1 KGHSH, CDR2 LQKENI. CDR3 loop: CASSQGPYNSPLHF. CDR3 bases: TGTGCCAGCTCTCAGGGTCCCTATAATTCACCCCTCCACTTT. The entire variable domain, with the rest obtained from reference TRBV18 and TRBJ1-6, is as follows: NAGVMQNPRHLVRRRGQEARLRCSPMKGHSHVYWYRQLPEEGLKFMVYLQKENIIDESGMPKERFSAEFPKEGPSILRIQQVVRGDSAAYFCASSQGPYNSPLHFGNGTRLTVT.

The chain is built from TRBV6-5 and TRBJ1-1, with 8 bases lining up with TRBD1. The germline V gene has CDR1 MNHEY and CDR2 SVGAGI. The CDR3 totals 14 residues. V shed 6 bases and J 7 bases; nucleotides not matched to a gene: 10. The CDR3 loop reads CASSRTGQGLEAFF. The CDR3 nucleotides are TGTGCCAGCAGCCGGACAGGGCAGGGCCTTGAAGCTTTCTTT.

This chain joins TRBV4-3 and TRBJ2-2; D is uncertain. This CDR3 is built from 13 residues. V dropped 4 bases and J dropped 5 bases, with 8 bases sitting between them. The germline gives CDR1 LGHNA, CDR2 YSLEER. CDR3: CASSPLGTGELFF. CDR3 nucleotides: TGCGCCAGCAGCCCCTTGGGAACCGGGGAGCTGTTTTTT.

The chain has TRBV5-1 and TRBJ2-1; 9 bases align to TRBD1. The CDR3 consists of 16 residues. Germline CDR1 and CDR2: SGHRS and YFSETQ. With V trimmed by 1 base and J by 9 bases, 11 bases remained unmatched. The CDR3 protein is CASSLLGQGGSSEQFF. In nucleotides, the CDR3 is TGCGCCAGCAGCTTGCTGGGACAGGGTGGATCTAGTGAGCAGTTCTTC. Using reference TRBV5-1 and TRBJ2-1 for the parts outside the CDR3, the full variable domain is KAGVTQTPRYLIKTRGQQVTLSCSPISGHRSVSWYQQTPGQGLQFLFEYFSETQRNKGNFPGRFSGRQFSNSRSEMNVSTLELGDSALYLCASSLLGQGGSSEQFFGPGTRLTVL.

The chain uses TRBV19 and TRBJ2-3; the match to TRBD2 covers 8 bases. Germline V gene sequence: CDR1 LNHDA, CDR2 SQIVND (reference sequence). The CDR3 runs to 14 residues. V lost 5 bases, J lost 4 bases, and 5 bases stayed unmatched. The CDR3 DNA is TGTGCCAGTAGTTTCGGACTAGCTTCAGATACGCAGTATTTT. The encoded protein is CASSFGLASDTQYF.

This sequence joins TRBV30 and TRBJ2-7; 12 bases agree with TRBD1. The ends lost 5 bases at V and 3 bases at J; junction bases unmatched: 8. Per the germline V gene, CDR1 is GTSNPN and CDR2 is SVGIG (reference sequence). This CDR3 is built from 15 residues. CDR3 nucleotide sequence: TGTGCCTGGCATGGAGGGACAGGGGGCGACTACGAGCAGTACTTC. This sequence encodes CAWHGGTGGDYEQYF.

Concerning this clone: Given a much more abundant clone one base away, this may be a read error. This sample also contains other DNA sequences that code for the same CDR3. The genes are TRBV7-6 and TRBJ2-7; TRBD2 might be the D (5 bases). The length of the CDR3 is 13 residues. In germline, CDR1 is SGHVS, CDR2 FNYEAQ. Trimming pared 0 bases from V and 2 bases from J, leaving 5 bases between. For the CDR3, the DNA is TGTGCCAGCAGCTTAGCGGGAGCCTACGAGCAGTACTTC. Translation: CASSLAGAYEQYF.

There are a few counts of this clone. The chain combines TRBV5-1 with TRBJ1-5; D is possibly TRBD1 (5 bases). CDR3 size: 13 residues. Germline CDR1 is SGHRS and CDR2 is YFSETQ. Trimming pared 5 bases from V and 0 bases from J, leaving 6 bases between. This CDR3 reads CASRQDSNQPQHF. Written as DNA, the CDR3 is TGCGCCAGCAGACAGGATAGCAATCAGCCCCAGCATTTT.

The rearrangement links TRBV7-9 to TRBJ2-7; 9 positions agree with TRBD2. Germline V lookup: CDR1 SEHNR, CDR2 FQNEAQ (reference sequence). The V gene end was trimmed by 2 bases and the J gene end by 7 bases; junction bases not matched to a gene: 6. This CDR3 spans 14 amino acids. The CDR3 DNA reads TGTGCCAGCAGCTTAAGCGGACTAGCGTTAGAGCAGTACTTC. Its protein product is CASSLSGLALEQYF.

The chain has TRBV30 and TRBJ1-6; the match to TRBD1 covers 11 bases. With V trimmed by 2 bases and J by 14 bases, 8 bases remained unmatched. Germline-derived CDR1 and CDR2 are GTSNPN and SVGIG (reference sequence). CDR3 length: 14 residues. The CDR3: CAWSPGTGGRTLHF. CDR3 coding DNA: TGTGCCTGGAGTCCCGGGACAGGGGGACGAACCCTCCACTTT.

The CDR3 DNA is TGTGCCACCAGCAGGAGAGGGGACACTGAAGCTTTCTTT. Its translation: CATSRRGDTEAFF. The chain uses TRBV15 and TRBJ1-1, with TRBD1 as a possible D gene (5 bases). The CDR3 totals 13 residues. The V end was cut by 3 bases, the J end by 3 bases, with 8 bases between. From germline, CDR1 is LNHNV and CDR2 YYDKDF (reference sequence).

The J gene is TRBJ2-3, the V gene TRBV5-1; TRBD2 agrees at 12 bases. The V gene's germline CDR1 is SGHRS and CDR2 YFSETQ. This CDR3 spans 15 amino acids. The ends lost 8 bases at V and 1 base at J; junction bases unmatched: 5. DNA for the CDR3: TGCGCCAGTCATAGACTAGCGGGGGGCACAGATACGCAGTATTTT. Translated, it gives CASHRLAGGTDTQYF. The full variable domain, its missing parts supplied by reference TRBV5-1 and TRBJ2-3, is KAGVTQTPRYLIKTRGQQVTLSCSPISGHRSVSWYQQTPGQGLQFLFEYFSETQRNKGNFPGRFSGRQFSNSRSEMNVSTLELGDSALYLCASHRLAGGTDTQYFGPGTRLTVL.

V usage is TRBV13 and J usage is TRBJ1-3; D possibly corresponds to TRBD1 (6 bases). This CDR3 has 14 residues. Germline CDR1 is PRHDT and CDR2 is FYEKMQ (reference sequence). V shed 4 bases and J shed 3 bases, with 10 bases lying between them. CDR3 loop: CASSSTDSGNTIYF. The DNA of the CDR3 is TGTGCCAGCAGCTCGACGGACAGTGGAAACACCATATATTTT.

V is TRBV2 and J is TRBJ1-5; the D is unclear. The V end was cut by 3 bases, the J end by 7 bases, with 4 bases between. The CDR3 extends over 11 amino acids. CDR1 is SNHLY and CDR2 is FYNNEI in the germline V gene. The CDR3 coding sequence is TGTGCCAGCAGTGACAGACAGCCCCAGCATTTT. Translation: CASSDRQPQHF.

The DNA for the CDR3 is TGCGCCAGGACAGGGGGGCTAGCGGGCCCGAACACCGGGGAGCTGTTTTTT. Translation: CARTGGLAGPNTGELFF. V is TRBV23-1 and J is TRBJ2-2; a weak D match, TRBD1 (9 bases). TRBV23-1 is filed as an ORF, its function uncertain. This CDR3 comprises 17 residues. V lost 9 bases to trimming and J lost 0 bases, with 20 bases between them.